This TCR beta chain is drawn from a study of shared clonotypes between healthy human individuals. Some clones are missing from TCRdb's copy, which holds only in-frame ones; the method was immunoSEQ multiplex PCR. The data hold about 2.3 million clones, with around 93% observed a single time. The germline V gene encodes CDR1 SGHRS and CDR2 YFSETQ. V lost 3 bases, J lost 0 bases, and 13 bases lay in between. CDR3 size: 15 residues. This sequence originates from a man between 18 and 29 years old in good health. Some clones in this sample may be carry-over from other donors' samples. Sequencing used naive CD4+ T cells from PBMCs. The subset is: CD45RA+ positively selected. This chain uses TRBV5-1 with TRBJ2-7, with D maybe TRBD1 (5 bases). The CDR3 protein is CASSYRSDTSYEQYF. The CDR3 coding sequence is TGCGCCAGCAGCTACAGGAGCGACACCTCCTACGAGCAGTACTTC.